The 21 T cell receptor beta chains listed next were all sequenced from one sample in a study of blood T cell repertoires in COVID-19. Produced via immunoSEQ multiplex PCR; TCRdb's table is partial and in-frame only. The top ten clones hold 4.5% to 5% of a sample with about 130,000 clones, around 79% of them seen once. The sample taken for sequencing was peripheral blood. These receptors were taken from a woman in her sixties or seventies with COVID-19, enrolled during active disease.

The chain recombines TRBV6-5 with TRBJ2-3; D call uncertain. This CDR3 is 15 amino acids long. V lost 5 bases and J lost 4, with 16 bases in between. The germline V gene encodes CDR1 MNHEY and CDR2 SVGAGI. CDR3 DNA: TGTGCCAGCAGTCGTGGGCAGACCCAGGCAGATACGCAGTATTTT. Protein product: CASSRGQTQADTQYF.

This clone was recorded many times. V usage is TRBV7-9 and J usage is TRBJ2-1; TRBD2 is a possible D gene (7 bases). V was trimmed by 4 bases and J by 6 bases, leaving 13 bases between them. The CDR3 is 14 amino acids. Germline CDR1 SEHNR, CDR2 FQNEAQ (reference sequence). The CDR3 spells CASSSPRGGNEQFF. In DNA form, the CDR3 reads TGTGCCAGCAGCTCTCCGAGGGGGGGCAATGAGCAGTTCTTC.

This chain joins TRBV12-3 or TRBV12-4 and TRBJ1-1; tentatively, D is TRBD1 (5 bases). V was shortened by 1 base and J by 5 bases, with 8 bases between the two germline ends. The CDR3 runs to 13 residues. The CDR3 DNA sequence: TGTGCCAGCAGTTTAGGGGGGGGAACTGAAGCTTTCTTT. Amino acid sequence: CASSLGGGTEAFF.

V gene TRBV5-6 combines with J gene TRBJ1-2, with D unresolved. Germline V gene data show CDR1 as SGHDT and CDR2 as YYEEEE. V was clipped by 8 bases and J by 1 base, with 6 bases between them. The CDR3 covers 11 residues. CDR3 nucleotide sequence: TGTGCCAGATCTCGTAACTATGGCTACACCTTC. Translated: CARSRNYGYTF.

The chain recombines TRBV30 with TRBJ1-3; no clear D. The germline gives CDR1 GTSNPN, CDR2 SVGIG (reference sequence). V was clipped by 3 bases and J by 0 bases, with 3 bases between them. The CDR3 runs to 12 residues. The CDR3 loop reads CAWSVSGNTIYF. CDR3 DNA sequence: TGTGCCTGGAGCGTCTCTGGAAACACCATATATTTT.

The genes are TRBV7-2 and TRBJ2-3; 9 bases align to TRBD2. This CDR3 is 15 amino acids long. The germline gives CDR1 SGHTA, CDR2 FQGNSA. Germline trimming cut 8 bases from V and 4 bases from J; bases unmatched to any gene: 10. The CDR3 region is CASRLLRGGSDTQYF. For the CDR3, the DNA is TGTGCCAGCCGGCTCCTGCGGGGGGGCTCAGATACGCAGTATTTT. The full variable domain, rest sourced from reference TRBV7-2 and TRBJ2-3, is GAGVSQSPSNKVTEKGKDVELRCDPISGHTALYWYRQSLGQGLEFLIYFQGNSAPDKSGLPSDRFSAERTGGSVSTLTIQRTQQEDSAVYLCASRLLRGGSDTQYFGPGTRLTVL.

This sequence joins TRBV2 and TRBJ2-5; D might be TRBD1 (5 bases). In germline, CDR1 is SNHLY, CDR2 FYNNEI. The CDR3 length is 12 residues. Trimming stripped 10 bases from V and 1 base from J, with 10 bases between. The CDR3 bases are TGTGCCACCTACAGGTCCCAAGAGACCCAGTACTTC. Translating gives CATYRSQETQYF.

Many counts were recorded for this clone. The V gene is TRBV19, the J gene TRBJ1-3, with 7 bases lining up with TRBD1. With V trimmed by 6 bases and J by 2 bases, 4 bases remained unmatched. Germline assignment: CDR1 LNHDA and CDR2 SQIVND (reference sequence). The CDR3 runs 14 residues. CDR3 residues: CASSTQGTGNTIYF. In nucleotides, the CDR3 is TGTGCCAGTAGCACACAGGGGACTGGAAACACCATATATTTT.

DNA of the CDR3: TGTGCCAGCAGCATCGACAGGGGGCTAGGGGAGCAGTACTTC. Protein sequence: CASSIDRGLGEQYF. V gene TRBV11-2 combines with J gene TRBJ2-7; TRBD1 matches 10 bases. The V gene's germline CDR1 is SGHAT and CDR2 FQNNGV. The CDR3 contains 14 residues. The trim removed 5 bases at V and 7 bases at J, leaving 8 bases unmatched.

The chain carries TRBV30 and TRBJ2-5; D is uncertain. Germline V CDR1 and CDR2: GTSNPN, SVGIG (reference sequence). There are 13 residues in the CDR3. V lost 1 base, J lost 2 bases, and 8 bases lay in between. This CDR3 reads CAWSGHSQETQYF. DNA for the CDR3: TGTGCCTGGAGTGGGCACAGTCAAGAGACCCAGTACTTC.

The J gene is TRBJ2-2, the V gene TRBV5-1; D not certain. Deletions cut 4 bases from V and 4 bases from J, with 11 bases between. CDR3 length: 14 amino acids. CDR1 is SGHRS, CDR2 YFSETQ, per germline. The CDR3 DNA is TGCGCCAGCAGCAGAGGTCCGCTCACCGGGGAGCTGTTTTTT. This encodes CASSRGPLTGELFF.

This clone occurred a few times. The rearrangement uses TRBV9 and TRBJ1-6, with D uncertain. CDR1 and CDR2 (germline): SGDLS, YYNGEE. The CDR3 is made up of 18 amino acids. V lost 4 bases and J lost 0, with 17 bases in between. CDR3 loop: CASSPREGRSSYNSPLHF. DNA for the CDR3: TGTGCCAGCAGCCCCAGAGAGGGCAGAAGCTCCTATAATTCACCCCTCCACTTT.

J is TRBJ2-7 and V is TRBV27; 8 bases are a match to TRBD1. Germline V gene lookup returns CDR1 MNHEY and CDR2 SMNVEV (reference sequence). The CDR3 runs to 18 residues. Unmatched junction bases numbered 20, after V lost 5 bases and J lost 5 bases. The DNA of the CDR3 is TGTGCCAGCAGTCCCCTGACCGGGACAGGAGCTTACTGGGACGAGCAGTACTTC. Protein product: CASSPLTGTGAYWDEQYF.

This clone was seen only a few times. J is TRBJ2-6 and V is TRBV3-1 (or the pseudogene TRBV3-2); a weak D match, TRBD2 (6 bases). There are 12 residues in the CDR3. CDR1 and CDR2 (germline): LGHDT, YNNKEL (reference sequence). Trimming shortened V by 1 base and J by 13 bases, and 8 bases separated the two germline ends. CDR3 amino acids: CASSQGGGVLTF. The CDR3 DNA reads as TGTGCCAGCAGCCAAGGTGGGGGGGTCCTGACTTTC.

V gene TRBV18 combines with J gene TRBJ2-5; 7 positions match TRBD2. Germline V gives CDR1 KGHSH, CDR2 LQKENI. This CDR3 spans 16 amino acids. The junction had 9 bases not matched to a gene; V was cut back by 0 bases and J by 5 bases. The CDR3 nucleotides read TGTGCCAGCTCACCACCGGTGCGGGGGAGCGTGGAGACCCAGTACTTC. Its protein is CASSPPVRGSVETQYF.

The chain uses TRBV10-2 and TRBJ1-5; the match to TRBD1 covers 9 bases. In germline, CDR1 is WSHSY, CDR2 SAAADI. There are 14 residues in the CDR3. V shed 8 bases and J 3 bases; nucleotides not matched to a gene: 5. The CDR3 DNA reads TGCGCCAGCCGGGACAGGGTCTTCAATCAGCCCCAGCATTTT. This translates into CASRDRVFNQPQHF.

The chain employs TRBV7-2 and TRBJ1-2, with D possibly matching TRBD1 (5 bases). Trimming took off 3 bases at V and 6 bases at J, with 11 bases between the two ends. The CDR3 runs to 13 residues. The V gene's germline CDR1 is SGHTA and CDR2 FQGNSA. Here the CDR3 reads CASSLDIVNGYTF. In nucleotides, the CDR3 is TGTGCCAGCAGCTTGGACATTGTCAATGGCTACACCTTC.

The chain combines TRBV9 with TRBJ2-5; possible D gene TRBD1, 5 bases. The V gene's germline CDR1 is SGDLS and CDR2 YYNGEE. The CDR3 spans 17 residues. Trimming cost V 0 bases and J 4 bases, with 19 bases left between them. The CDR3 spells CASSVDPQGRVGETQYF. The CDR3 nucleotides are TGTGCCAGCAGCGTAGATCCCCAGGGCAGGGTGGGAGAGACCCAGTACTTC.

The V gene is TRBV19, the J gene TRBJ2-3, with 7 bases identical to TRBD1. Trimming at V came to 6 bases and at J to 3 bases, leaving 12 bases not matched to a gene. Germline V gives CDR1 LNHDA, CDR2 SQIVND (reference sequence). CDR3 length equals 16 residues. The CDR3 DNA is TGTGCCAGTAGCTTCACGACAGGGTATGGGACAGATACGCAGTATTTT. Translating gives CASSFTTGYGTDTQYF. Based on the CDR3 plus reference TRBV19 and TRBJ2-3, the full variable domain is DGGITQSPKYLFRKEGQNVTLSCEQNLNHDAMYWYRQDPGQGLRLIYYSQIVNDFQKGDIAEGYSVSREKKESFPLTVTSAQKNPTAFYLCASSFTTGYGTDTQYFGPGTRLTVL.

This clone was seen a few times. This rearrangement joins TRBV14 to TRBJ2-3; D is unresolved. The V gene's germline CDR1 is SGHDN and CDR2 FVKESK. This CDR3 is 14 amino acids long. Trimming removed 2 bases at V and 0 bases at J, with 6 bases between. CDR3 coding DNA: TGTGCCAGCAGCCAACTGCGGAGCACAGATACGCAGTATTTT. This gives the protein CASSQLRSTDTQYF.

J is TRBJ1-1 and V is TRBV21-1. TRBV21-1 is designated a pseudogene. The CDR3 has 14 residues. The CDR3 spells CASSKEGGGTEAFF. The CDR3 nucleotides are TGTGCCAGCAGCAAAGAGGGGGGAGGGACTGAAGCTTTCTTT.